This TCR beta chain was recovered during a study of blood T cells in healthy people across ages. The CDR3 has 13 residues. The V and J ends lost 3 bases and 4 bases respectively, with 9 bases between them. Per germline, CDR1 MDHEN and CDR2 SYDVKM. Sample-barcoded 5' priming and a J-beta primer mix drove a second PCR of roughly 7 to 11 cycles. MiXCR was run by TCRdb on the 5' RACE reads, yielding one entry per CDR3 protein. This repertoire shows fewer than 900,000 distinct CDR3 sequences, about 36% found once; its top ten account for 13%. The receptor's source is a man younger than 35 in good health. The chain links TRBV28 to TRBJ1-2; D is ambiguous. Material for sequencing was blood. The CDR3 loop reads CASSFGEPYGYTF. CDR3 coding DNA: TGTGCCAGCAGTTTCGGGGAGCCCTATGGCTACACCTTC.